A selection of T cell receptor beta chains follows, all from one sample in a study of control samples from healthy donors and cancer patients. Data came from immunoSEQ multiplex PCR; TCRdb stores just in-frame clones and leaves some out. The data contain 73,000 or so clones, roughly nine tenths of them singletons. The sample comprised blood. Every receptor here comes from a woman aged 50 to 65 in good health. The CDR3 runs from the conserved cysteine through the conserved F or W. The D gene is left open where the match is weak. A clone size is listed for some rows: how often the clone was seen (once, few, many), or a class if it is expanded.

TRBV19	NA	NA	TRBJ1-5	TGTGCCAGTAGTGGGATTAATAGCAATCAGCCCCAGCATTTT	CASSGINSNQPQHF
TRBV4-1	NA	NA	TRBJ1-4	TGCGCCAGCAGCCGCCCGACGGGGAATGAAAAACTGTTTTTT	CASSRPTGNEKLFF
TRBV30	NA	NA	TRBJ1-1	TGTGCCTGGAGTGTTGGAGGGAACACTGAAGCTTTCTTT	CAWSVGGNTEAFF
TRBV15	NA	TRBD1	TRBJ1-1	TGTGCCACCAGCAGAGAACCCGACAGGGAGAACACTGAAGCTTTCTTT	CATSREPDRENTEAFF
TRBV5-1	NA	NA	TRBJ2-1	TGCGCCAGCAGCAGGACTTCGAATGAGCAGTTCTTC	CASSRTSNEQFF
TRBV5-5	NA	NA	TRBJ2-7	TGTGCCAGCAGCAACACAGGAGCTAGGGAGCAGTACTTC	CASSNTGAREQYF
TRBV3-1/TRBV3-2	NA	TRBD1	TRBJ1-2	TGTGCCAGCAGCCAGTACAGGGGAGGCGGCTATGGCTACACCTTC	CASSQYRGGGYGYTF
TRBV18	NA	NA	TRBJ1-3	TGTGCCAGCTCACCCGGAGACAGTTCCTCTGGAAACACCATATATTTT	CASSPGDSSSGNTIYF
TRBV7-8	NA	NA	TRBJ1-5	TGTGCCAGCAGCTTAGCGGAACAGGGAAGTCAGCCCCAGCATTTT	CASSLAEQGSQPQHF
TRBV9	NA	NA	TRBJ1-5	TGTGCCAGCAGCGTAGGGTTGGGGGGGCCCCAGCATTTT	CASSVGLGGPQHF
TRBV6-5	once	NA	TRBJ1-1	TGTGCCAGCAGCCCCTTGACGGGATGGCGCACTGAAGCTTTCTTT	CASSPLTGWRTEAFF